One and the same sample provided the 27 T cell receptor beta chains below, sequenced in a study of T cell repertoires in cytomegalovirus infection. TCRdb re-called the reads through MiXCR, storing one row per CDR3 protein. Of fewer than 200,000 distinct CDR3 sequences listed, under 15% were seen once; the top ten hold roughly 27%. Sequencing input: PBMCs. The receptor source for this set is a human donor in good health (CMV status not recorded). Some clones in this sample may be carry-over from other donors' samples.

For this clonotype: With a much larger clone just one base away, this may be a read error. The chain recombines TRBV28 with TRBJ2-1; TRBD2 matches at 11 bases. The DNA end lines up better with TRBJ2-7; the J call may be wrong. CDR1 MDHEN and CDR2 SYDVKM come from the germline V gene. There are 17 residues in the CDR3. The CDR3 loop reads CASSLLASGRFHNEQYF. CDR3 in DNA: TGTGCCAGCAGTTTATTGGCTAGCGGGAGGTTCCATAATGAGCAGTACTTC.

This clonotype came up a few times. The rearrangement joins TRBV12-5 to TRBJ2-4, with TRBD1 as a possible D gene (6 bases). The germline V gene has CDR1 LGHNT and CDR2 FRNRAP. Trimming left V 5 bases short and J 5 bases short, with 13 bases between. The CDR3 runs 14 residues. The CDR3 loop reads CASGPRDNENIQYF. CDR3 nucleotide sequence: TGTGCTAGTGGTCCTCGGGACAATGAAAACATTCAGTACTTC.

This sequence joins TRBV29-1 and TRBJ2-7, with 7 positions matching TRBD1. Trimming took 1 base from V and 0 from J; bases not matched to a gene: 9. Germline loops: CDR1 SQVTM, CDR2 ANQGSEA. The CDR3 is made up of 16 amino acids. The CDR3 is CSVEGHRQGSSYEQYF. The DNA of the CDR3 is TGCAGCGTTGAAGGACACCGACAGGGCAGCTCCTACGAGCAGTACTTC.

The chain combines TRBV14 with TRBJ2-3, with 8 bases identical to TRBD1. V shed 6 bases, J shed 5 bases, and the junction held 10 bases outside the gene matches. The CDR3 contains 15 residues. The V gene's germline CDR1 is SGHDN and CDR2 FVKESK. The CDR3 spells CASRLAGGKEDTQYF. CDR3 coding DNA: TGTGCCAGCAGGCTCGCAGGGGGCAAAGAAGATACGCAGTATTTT.

This clonotype was seen many times. The V call is TRBV24-1, the J call TRBJ2-2, with TRBD1 matching 9 bases. There are 15 residues in the CDR3. The germline V gene encodes CDR1 KGHDR and CDR2 SFDVKD. Trimming removed 7 bases from V and 2 bases from J; junction bases left unmatched: 4. DNA for the CDR3: TGTGCCACCAGGGAGGGACAGGGTAACACCGGGGAGCTGTTTTTT. It is translated as CATREGQGNTGELFF.

In its sample, this clonotype was seen many times. The chain links TRBV10-3 to TRBJ1-1; D not certain. The germline V and J ends were trimmed by 1 base and 0 bases, with 0 bases remaining between them. The CDR3 has 12 residues. Germline CDR1 reads ENHRY; CDR2 reads SYGVKD. The CDR3 here is CAISELNTEAFF. The CDR3 DNA follows: TGTGCCATCAGTGAGTTGAACACTGAAGCTTTCTTT.

In this sample, this clonotype turned up a few times. V usage is TRBV2 and J usage is TRBJ2-1; a possible D gene is TRBD2 (6 bases). CDR1 is SNHLY, CDR2 FYNNEI, per germline. Trimming stripped 7 bases from V and 3 bases from J, with 16 bases between. CDR3 length: 15 amino acids. This chain's CDR3 is CASTPGRGNYNEQFF. Written as DNA, the CDR3 is TGTGCCAGCACCCCTGGGCGGGGAAACTACAATGAGCAGTTCTTC.

The rearrangement joins TRBV28 to TRBJ2-7, with 7 nucleotides matching TRBD2. CDR1 is MDHEN and CDR2 is SYDVKM in the germline V gene. The trim removed 8 bases at V and 3 bases at J, leaving 4 bases unmatched. The CDR3 consists of 12 residues. The CDR3 reads CASLGGFYEQYF. The CDR3 DNA is TGTGCCAGCTTGGGAGGGTTCTACGAGCAGTACTTC. The whole variable domain, remainder taken from reference TRBV28 and TRBJ2-7, is DVKVTQSSRYLVKRTGEKVFLECVQDMDHENMFWYRQDPGLGLRLIYFSYDVKMKEKGDIPEGYSVSREKKERFSLILESASTNQTSMYLCASLGGFYEQYFGPGTRLTVT.

This clonotype was detected ten times or more. The rearrangement links TRBV9 to TRBJ1-4, with a weak D call TRBD1 (6 bases). CDR1 and CDR2 from the germline V gene are SGDLS and YYNGEE. Between the trimmed V and J ends, which lost 3 bases and 3 bases, there was a span of 15 bases. CDR3 size: 16 residues. The DNA for the CDR3 is TGTGCCAGCAGCGCCACTGGGGGGGCAGCTAATGAAAAACTGTTTTTT. Its protein is CASSATGGAANEKLFF.

Only a few counts were recorded for this clonotype. The chain is built from TRBV19 and TRBJ2-1; 11 bases map to TRBD2. The CDR3 loop spans 15 amino acids. Trimming took 4 bases from V and 5 from J; bases not matched to a gene: 4. Germline CDR1 reads LNHDA; CDR2 reads SQIVND (reference sequence). CDR3 sequence: CASSRGLAANNEQFF. The CDR3 region has the DNA TGTGCCAGTAGTAGGGGACTAGCGGCAAACAATGAGCAGTTCTTC.

This sequence joins TRBV6-5 and TRBJ2-7, with D perhaps matching TRBD1 (6 bases). V was cut by 0 bases and J by 2 bases, with 14 bases left in between. Germline V gene lookup returns CDR1 MNHEY and CDR2 SVGAGI. This CDR3 is built from 16 residues. The CDR3, as DNA: TGTGCCAGCAGTTACTCGACAGGAGGACGAACCTACGAGCAGTACTTC. This encodes CASSYSTGGRTYEQYF.

This clonotype appeared many times. V gene TRBV11-2 combines with J gene TRBJ2-7; TRBD1 aligns across 8 bases. Unmatched junction bases numbered 4, after V lost 2 bases and J lost 1 base. Germline V lookup: CDR1 SGHAT, CDR2 FQNNGV. The CDR3 is made up of 15 amino acids. In DNA form, the CDR3 reads TGTGCCAGCAGCTTAACCCGGGACAGGTCCTACGAGCAGTACTTC. As protein: CASSLTRDRSYEQYF.

V and J are TRBV28 and TRBJ2-5, with D possibly matching TRBD2 (6 bases). The CDR3 has 13 amino acids. CDR1 and CDR2 (germline): MDHEN, SYDVKM. V was clipped by 7 bases and J by 6 bases, with 15 bases between them. DNA of the CDR3: TGTGCCAGCAACCCTCTGGGGGGTAAGACCCAGTACTTC. Its translation: CASNPLGGKTQYF.

V gene TRBV6-5 combines with J gene TRBJ2-2, with D unclear. Trimming stripped 6 bases from V and 0 bases from J, with 8 bases between. CDR1 is MNHEY and CDR2 is SVGAGI in the germline V gene. The CDR3 length is 14 residues. In nucleotides, the CDR3 is TGTGCCAGCAGCGCTCTAGCGAACACCGGGGAGCTGTTTTTT. It is translated as CASSALANTGELFF.

This chain links TRBV2 with TRBJ1-2; maybe TRBD1 (6 bases). Trimming cost V 1 base and J 0 bases, with 9 bases left between them. Germline values: CDR1 SNHLY, CDR2 FYNNEI. This CDR3 is 15 amino acids long. This chain's CDR3 is CASSEVTGANYGYTF. CDR3 bases: TGTGCCAGCAGTGAAGTGACAGGAGCTAACTATGGCTACACCTTC.

This clonotype was picked up many times. This rearrangement joins TRBV5-5 to TRBJ1-3; D possibly corresponds to TRBD1 (5 bases). CDR1 and CDR2 from the germline V gene are SGHKS and YYEKEE (reference sequence). CDR3 length: 15 amino acids. V lost 1 base and J lost 6, with 14 bases in between. CDR3 residues: CASSLTGARVNTIYF. The CDR3 coding sequence is TGTGCCAGCAGCTTGACTGGGGCGAGGGTAAACACCATATATTTT.

The chain links TRBV20-1 to TRBJ1-3; no reliable D call. With 1 base removed from V and 0 bases from J, the gap between germline ends came to 16 bases. The CDR3 consists of 17 residues. Germline CDR1 and CDR2: DFQATT and SNEGSKA (reference sequence). CDR3 residues: CSARGVGSSSSGNTIYF. For the CDR3, the DNA is TGCAGTGCTAGAGGCGTCGGTAGTTCCAGCTCTGGAAACACCATATATTTT.

The chain has TRBV11-3 and TRBJ2-1, with D hard to call. V dropped 2 bases and J dropped 5 bases, with 4 bases sitting between them. CDR1 SGHNT and CDR2 YENEEA come from the germline V gene. This CDR3 region has 12 residues. The CDR3 region is CASSLSDNEQFF. The CDR3 DNA is TGTGCCAGCAGCTTAAGCGACAATGAGCAGTTCTTC. Using reference TRBV11-3 and TRBJ2-1 for the parts outside the CDR3, the full variable domain is EAGVVQSPRYKIIEKKQPVAFWCNPISGHNTLYWYLQNLGQGPELLIRYENEEAVDDSQLPKDRFSAERLKGVDSTLKIQPAELGDSAVYLCASSLSDNEQFFGPGTRLTVL.

V and J are TRBV7-9 and TRBJ2-1; 8 bases are shared with TRBD1. This CDR3 region has 15 residues. The trim removed 3 bases at V and 5 bases at J, leaving 6 bases unmatched. Per germline, CDR1 SEHNR and CDR2 FQNEAQ (reference sequence). In DNA, the CDR3 is TGTGCCAGCAGCTTCCGACAGGGGTTTGACAATGAGCAGTTCTTC. This sequence encodes CASSFRQGFDNEQFF.

J is TRBJ1-3 and V is TRBV5-4; TRBD1 agrees at 9 bases. The CDR3 runs to 14 residues. Trimming cost V 0 bases and J 8 bases; bases outside gene matches: 3. Germline-derived CDR1 and CDR2 are SGHNT and YYREEE (reference sequence). CDR3 amino acids: CASSLEQGADTIYF. DNA of the CDR3: TGTGCCAGCAGCTTGGAACAGGGGGCCGACACCATATATTTT.

The V gene is TRBV6-2 or TRBV6-3, the J gene TRBJ2-1; a weak D match, TRBD2 (5 bases). CDR3 length: 12 residues. Germline CDR1 is MNHEY and CDR2 is SVGEGT. Trimming removed 7 bases at V and 7 bases at J, with 11 bases between. The CDR3 here is CASIGRGNEQFF. The CDR3 DNA sequence: TGTGCCAGCATAGGACGAGGGAATGAGCAGTTCTTC.

The chain employs TRBV10-3 and TRBJ1-4; D is unresolved. Germline V gene sequence: CDR1 ENHRY, CDR2 SYGVKD. The V gene lost 6 bases and the J gene lost 5 bases, with 13 bases spanning the gap. CDR3 size: 14 residues. The CDR3 DNA follows: TGTGCCATCAGCCTGACACGGGAGAATGAAAAACTGTTTTTT. Its protein is CAISLTRENEKLFF.

This clonotype was counted many times. This chain links TRBV12-3 or TRBV12-4 with TRBJ1-5; TRBD1 is a possible D gene (6 bases). This CDR3 region has 14 residues. The V gene lost 5 bases and the J gene lost 3 bases, with 11 bases spanning the gap. CDR3 in DNA: TGTGCCAGCAGTACCCGGACAGTCAATCAGCCCCAGCATTTT. Protein: CASSTRTVNQPQHF.

This clonotype was seen only a few times. The chain employs TRBV29-1 and TRBJ1-2, with TRBD1 as a possible D gene (5 bases). This CDR3 comprises 13 residues. V was pared by 4 bases and J by 4 bases, with 13 bases between. The germline CDR1 and CDR2 sequences are SQVTM and ANQGSEA. The CDR3 here is CSVGQGESYGYTF. The CDR3, as DNA: TGCAGCGTTGGTCAGGGCGAGAGCTATGGCTACACCTTC. Full variable domain (outside the CDR3, taken from reference TRBV29-1 and TRBJ1-2): SAVISQKPSRDICQRGTSLTIQCQVDSQVTMMFWYRQQPGQSLTLIATANQGSEATYESGFVIDKFPISRPNLTFSTLTVSNMSPEDSSIYLCSVGQGESYGYTFGSGTRLTVV.

The J gene is TRBJ2-7, the V gene TRBV20-1, with 8 positions matching TRBD1. V lost 5 bases to trimming and J lost 0 bases; unmatched junction nucleotides: 6. The germline V gene has CDR1 DFQATT and CDR2 SNEGSKA (reference sequence). The CDR3 totals 14 residues. This CDR3 reads CSASWGQDSYEQYF. Written as DNA, the CDR3 is TGCAGTGCTTCCTGGGGACAGGACTCCTACGAGCAGTACTTC.

The V and J genes are TRBV20-1 and TRBJ1-5; D is perhaps TRBD1 (5 bases). Trimming took off 1 base at V and 5 bases at J, with 12 bases between the two ends. Germline V gives CDR1 DFQATT, CDR2 SNEGSKA (reference sequence). This CDR3 has 14 amino acids. CDR3 region: CSARVGADDQPQHF. The CDR3 coding sequence is TGCAGTGCTAGAGTCGGGGCAGACGATCAGCCCCAGCATTTT.

This chain uses TRBV12-3 or TRBV12-4 with TRBJ1-1; D is possibly TRBD1 (5 bases). V was cut by 7 bases and J by 0 bases, with 12 bases left in between. The CDR3 length is 14 residues. The CDR3 DNA reads as TGTGCCAGCAAGAGAGACAGCCTGAACACTGAAGCTTTCTTT. Amino acids: CASKRDSLNTEAFF.